A selection of T cell receptor beta chains follows, all from one sample in a study of blood T cell repertoires in COVID-19. Profiling relied on immunoSEQ multiplex PCR, and the TCRdb table lists in-frame clones only, not all of them. The data hold some 150,000 clones, with approximately 80% observed a single time. Sequenced material: peripheral blood. The receptor source for this set is a woman between 50 and 59 years old with acute or convalescent COVID-19. Each CDR3 is given with its conserved first and last residue. Each record gives: clone size, J gene, D gene, V gene, CDR3 DNA, CDR3 protein. A D gene is named only where the DNA matches it firmly. Clone size is given for some rows only: seen once, a few or many times, or a class if the clone is expanded.

. TRBJ1-6 . TRBV6-5 TGTGCCAGCAGTTACTCCCAAACACCTAGAAATTCACCCCTCCACTTT CASSYSQTPRNSPLHF
. TRBJ1-2 TRBD1 TRBV5-4 TGTGCCAGCGGAAGGACAGGGATTAACTATGGCTACACCTTC CASGRTGINYGYTF
. TRBJ1-1 . TRBV24-1 TGTGCCACCAGTGATGGCCCCATGAACACTGAAGCTTTCTTT CATSDGPMNTEAFF
. TRBJ1-2 TRBD1 TRBV5-5 TGTGCCAGCAGCCCGGGACAGGGGCGAGACTATGGCTACACCTTC CASSPGQGRDYGYTF
. TRBJ1-5 . TRBV15 TGTGCCACCAGCAGAGAGCCCGCGGATCAGCCCCAGCATTTT CATSREPADQPQHF
once TRBJ1-2 . TRBV5-6 TGTGCCAGCAGCTCAGGGGCCTATGGCTACACCTTC CASSSGAYGYTF
. TRBJ2-3 . TRBV2 TGTGCCAGCAGTGACAGGGGCCCAGATACGCAGTATTTT CASSDRGPDTQYF
. TRBJ2-7 . TRBV6-1 TGTGCCAGCAGGAGACAATTGGGGCCTTACGAGCAGTACTTC CASRRQLGPYEQYF
once TRBJ2-7 . TRBV20-1 TGCAGTGCTAGTTTAGGGACAACGAGCGCGCAGTACTTC CSASLGTTSAQYF
. TRBJ1-5 TRBD1 TRBV27 TGTGCCAGCAGTTTTGGGACAGGGAACCAGCCCCAGCATTTT CASSFGTGNQPQHF
. TRBJ1-6 TRBD1 TRBV6-5 TGTGCCAGCAGTTACTCGGAGGGGGCGAATTCACCCCTCCACTTT CASSYSEGANSPLHF
once TRBJ1-3 . TRBV3-1/TRBV3-2 TGTGCCAGCAGCCGGCGGATCGCTGGAAACACCATATATTTT CASSRRIAGNTIYF
few TRBJ1-4 TRBD1 TRBV4-2 TGTGCCAGCAGCCACTCGGACAGGGTTGAAAAACTGTTTTTT CASSHSDRVEKLFF
. TRBJ1-1 TRBD1 TRBV5-1 TGCGCCAGCGGTCTGGGACAGCGAATAATGAACACTGAAGCTTTCTTT CASGLGQRIMNTEAFF
. TRBJ1-6 . TRBV12-3/TRBV12-4 TGTGCCAGCAGCCGGACAGATTCACCCCTCCACTTT CASSRTDSPLHF
. TRBJ1-2 . TRBV4-3 TGCGCCAGCAGCCAGGGAGCCCGGACGGGTCTCTATGGCTACACCTTC CASSQGARTGLYGYTF
. TRBJ2-7 TRBD1 TRBV11-2 TGTGCCAGCAGCCTCACAGGGGTAGTCACCTACGAGCAGTACTTC CASSLTGVVTYEQYF
. TRBJ1-6 . TRBV7-9 TGTGCCAGCAGCTTAGTAGTAGCTTTAAGACTTCATAATTCACCCCTCCACTTT CASSLVVALRLHNSPLHF
many TRBJ2-2 . TRBV6-2/TRBV6-3 TGTGCCAGCAGTTACTCGAGTTACGGGAGAGAGCTGTTTTTT CASSYSSYGRELFF
. TRBJ2-1 TRBD1 TRBV4-3 TGCGCCAGCAGCCAACCTGCCAGGGGGAGCTCCTACAATGAGCAGTTCTTC CASSQPARGSSYNEQFF
. TRBJ2-3 TRBD2 TRBV24-1 TGTGCCACCAGTAGGTCTAGCGGGGCAGATACGCAGTATTTT CATSRSSGADTQYF
. TRBJ2-5 . TRBV7-2 TGTGCCAGCAGCTTTAGCTTTCGTGGAGAGACCCAGTACTTC CASSFSFRGETQYF
. TRBJ2-7 TRBD1 TRBV14 TGTGCCAGCAGCTCTCCCCCCGGGACAGGGGACTACGAGCAGTACTTC CASSSPPGTGDYEQYF
. TRBJ2-7 . TRBV11-3 TGTGCCAGCAGCTTAGGAGGACAGACAACCTACGAGCAGTACTTC CASSLGGQTTYEQYF
. TRBJ2-1 TRBD2 TRBV5-1 TGCGCCAGCAGCTTGGCGGCTAGCGGGGGGTACAATGAGCAGTTCTTC CASSLAASGGYNEQFF
once TRBJ1-2 . TRBV27 TGTGCCAGCAGTTACCCAACCCTTCCGGTTAGATATCTAAACTATGGCTACACCTTC CASSYPTLPVRYLNYGYTF
. TRBJ2-1 TRBD1 TRBV29-1 TGCAGCGTCGGGCATGGGACAGGGAGCAATGAGCAGTTCTTC CSVGHGTGSNEQFF
. TRBJ2-6 . TRBV7-3 TGTGCCAGCAGCTTTGAGTTGTCTGGGGCCAACGTCCTGACTTTC CASSFELSGANVLTF
. TRBJ2-7 TRBD1 TRBV7-9 TGTGCCAGCAGCTTAAGCGTTGGGACAGCAGCCGAGCAGTACTTC CASSLSVGTAAEQYF
. TRBJ1-1 . TRBV6-5 TGTGCCAGCAGTTACTCGCGGGGCTCGGACACTGAAGCTTTCTTT CASSYSRGSDTEAFF
. TRBJ2-3 . TRBV24-1 TGTGCCACCAGTGATGCAGGAGGTACAGATACGCAGTATTTT CATSDAGGTDTQYF
. TRBJ2-7 . TRBV6-5 TGTGCCAGCAGTTCTCTCGGACAAGCCCACTACGAGCAGTACTTC CASSSLGQAHYEQYF
. TRBJ2-7 . TRBV6-5 TGTGCCAGCAGTTACTCAAGCCTAAGCTCCTACGAGCAGTACTTC CASSYSSLSSYEQYF
. TRBJ2-3 . TRBV3-1/TRBV3-2 TGTGCCAGCAGCCGACTTGCGGGATCCACAGATACGCAGTATTTT CASSRLAGSTDTQYF
. TRBJ1-6 TRBD1 TRBV20-1 TGCAGTGCTAGTCCCGGGACAGATAATTCACCCCTCCACTTT CSASPGTDNSPLHF
. TRBJ1-5 . TRBV27 TGTGCCAGCAGTTTATCTGGCTGGAGCCAGCCCCAGCATTTT CASSLSGWSQPQHF
. TRBJ2-7 TRBD2 TRBV28 TGTGCCAGCAGGGATTCACTAGCGGGGATTTACGAGCAGTACTTC CASRDSLAGIYEQYF
. TRBJ1-1 . TRBV4-2 TGTGCCAGCAGCCAAGATACCCTGGCAGCTTTCTTT CASSQDTLAAFF
. TRBJ1-5 . TRBV7-3 TGTGCCAGCAGCCCCTATCTAATCGTACCCAATCAGCCCCAGCATTTT CASSPYLIVPNQPQHF
few TRBJ2-7 TRBD1 TRBV5-1 TGCGCCAGCAGCAGCGGACAGGGCCCCTACGAGCAGTACTTC CASSSGQGPYEQYF
. TRBJ1-2 . TRBV14 TGTGCCAGCAGCCTCTCTAGCTATGGCTACACCTTC CASSLSSYGYTF
. TRBJ2-1 TRBD2 TRBV7-3 TGTGCCAGCAGCGGGGCGGGGGGCCCCCCACAAATCTACAATGAGCAGTTCTTC CASSGAGGPPQIYNEQFF
. TRBJ1-1 TRBD1 TRBV29-1 TGCAGCGCCGTGGGTGAGGGGGCAGGGGCTTTCTTT CSAVGEGAGAFF
. TRBJ1-6 . TRBV5-1 TGCGCCAGCAGCTTGCATGAGGATTCACCCCTCCACTTT CASSLHEDSPLHF
. TRBJ2-1 TRBD2 TRBV7-2 TGTGCCAGCAGCTTAAGGGAGGGACGATACAATGAGCAGTTCTTC CASSLREGRYNEQFF
. TRBJ1-5 . TRBV6-5 TGTGCCAGCAGTTATCAGACAGAGAATCAGCCCCAGCATTTT CASSYQTENQPQHF
once TRBJ1-1 . TRBV7-2 TGTGCCAGCAGCCCAACCCCAACAGGTAACACTGAAGCTTTCTTT CASSPTPTGNTEAFF
. TRBJ2-5 . TRBV30 TGTGCCTGGAGGTGGAGGGGCCAAGAGACCCAGTACTTC CAWRWRGQETQYF
. TRBJ2-1 . TRBV6-1 TGTGCCAGCAGTGAAGGGGCAGGGAATACCGGTCTGTTCTTC CASSEGAGNTGLFF
once TRBJ1-2 . TRBV6-2/TRBV6-3 TGTGCCAGCAGTTACTACGGGGTCGGACATGGCTACACCTTC CASSYYGVGHGYTF
. TRBJ1-2 TRBD1 TRBV5-1 TGCGCCAGCAACCAGGCGGACAGGGGAGATGGCTACACCTTC CASNQADRGDGYTF
. TRBJ2-6 TRBD2 TRBV27 TGTGCCAGCAGACGGGGGGGCACTGGGGCCAACGTCCTGACTTTC CASRRGGTGANVLTF
once TRBJ1-2 . TRBV29-1 TGCAGCGTACTGGGAGGGAGGGGGGAAAGCGGCTACACCTTC CSVLGGRGESGYTF